Listed below are T cell receptor beta chains from one sample, sequenced in a study of cytomegalovirus exposure and HLA in healthy donors. This table comes from immunoSEQ multiplex PCR, and its TCRdb copy is limited to in-frame clones, with some not included. This sample yields about 130,000 clones, of which roughly 93% are seen a single time; 1% to 1.5% belongs to the top ten. The sequenced material came from PBMCs. All receptors derive from a young woman in good health and CMV-seronegative. Both conserved end residues are part of each CDR3. Fields, in order: V gene, CDR3 protein.

V: TRBV6-6; CDR3: CASSQREKLFF
V: TRBV6-5; CDR3: CASSYFPASGGDTQYF
V: TRBV30; CDR3: CAFRPGNTIYF
V: TRBV5-1; CDR3: CASSLNTEYYEQYF
V: TRBV9; CDR3: CASSAQAGGPGEQYF
V: TRBV6-1; CDR3: CASGGLAGGYNEQFF
V: TRBV5-5; CDR3: CASSRQGSSGNTIYF
V: TRBV4-1; CDR3: CASSRQGDQPQHF
V: TRBV2; CDR3: CASSEERERDEQFF
V: TRBV5-4; CDR3: CASSLASGGGYTF
V: TRBV4-1; CDR3: CASSVRAPYNEQFF
V: TRBV19; CDR3: CASSSRDRYYSGANVLTF
V: TRBV30; CDR3: CAWGLAGKEQYF
V: TRBV5-5; CDR3: CASSPTSGQGFF
V: TRBV4-2; CDR3: CASSQDTGQFYGYTF
V: TRBV19; CDR3: CASSILGTGSGTEAFF
V: TRBV11-2; CDR3: CASSLDRSRSSYEQYF
V: TRBV7-9; CDR3: CASSLGPQNSPLHF
V: TRBV30; CDR3: CAWSEGGPSEQYF
V: TRBV11-2; CDR3: CASSLGLQINEQFF
V: TRBV29-1; CDR3: CSVEVGGGTEAFF
V: TRBV29-1; CDR3: CSVVTSGRYEQFF
V: TRBV9; CDR3: CASSVGSLNQPQHF
V: TRBV28; CDR3: CASSSAVSSYEQYF
V: TRBV5-1; CDR3: CASNRLGDSGGETQYF
V: TRBV5-6; CDR3: CASSSTSGAGEQFF
V: TRBV7-9; CDR3: CASSAGGQAYEQYF